This T cell receptor (beta chain) was profiled in a study of blood T cell repertoires in COVID-19. The CDR3 contains 14 residues. The germline gives CDR1 SNHLY, CDR2 FYNNEI. Trimming took 6 bases from V and 5 from J, leaving 16 bases between them. Original data processing: Amplification of reference gene primers provided the estimated nucleated cell counts. Profiling relied on immunoSEQ multiplex PCR, and the TCRdb table lists in-frame clones only, not all of them. That table furnishes V, J and clone size, whereas the DNA furnished D and trimming. The data show around 100,000 clones, about nine tenths seen once.

The J gene is TRBJ2-5, the V gene TRBV2; TRBD1 is a possible D gene (6 bases). The sequence came from a man aged 50-60 years with acute or convalescent COVID-19. The sample was peripheral blood. The CDR3 DNA reads TGTGCCAGCAGATTACAGGGTGGGGTGGAGACCCAGTACTTC. It codes for CASRLQGGVETQYF.